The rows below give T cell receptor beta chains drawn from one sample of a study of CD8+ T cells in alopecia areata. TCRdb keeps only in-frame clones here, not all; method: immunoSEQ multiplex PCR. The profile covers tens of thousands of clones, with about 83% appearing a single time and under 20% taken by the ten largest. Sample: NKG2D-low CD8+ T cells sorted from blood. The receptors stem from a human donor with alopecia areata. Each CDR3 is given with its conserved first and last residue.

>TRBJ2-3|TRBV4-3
CASSQTETSGVTDTQYF
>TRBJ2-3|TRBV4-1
CASSQDLNTQYF
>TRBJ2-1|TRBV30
CAWERDSGVDEQFF
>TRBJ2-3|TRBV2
CASSKRIEPTDTQYF
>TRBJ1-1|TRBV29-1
CSVDEENTEAFF
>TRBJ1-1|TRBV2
CAANVATDMNTEAFF
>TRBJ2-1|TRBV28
CASRRTGAGSYNEQFF
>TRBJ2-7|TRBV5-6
CASSLPRDGKAYEQYF
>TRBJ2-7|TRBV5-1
CASSLEGYEQYF
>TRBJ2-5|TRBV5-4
CASRGTSGGETQYF
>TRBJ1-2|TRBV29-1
CSVRLTGGYGYTF
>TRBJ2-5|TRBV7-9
CASSQVQGPETQYF
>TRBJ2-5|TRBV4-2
CASSQRGQGSETQYF
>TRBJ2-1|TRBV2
CASRGGGHEQFF
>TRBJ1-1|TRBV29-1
CSVEGESEAFF
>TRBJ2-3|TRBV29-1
CSVESSGSDSSTDTQYF
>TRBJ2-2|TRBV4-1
CASRASGGRDTGELFF
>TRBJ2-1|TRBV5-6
CASTTGTGVYNEQFF
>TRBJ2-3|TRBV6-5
CASSYVGDTQYF
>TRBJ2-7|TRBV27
CASSVVGQGVGEQYF
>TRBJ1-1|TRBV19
CASSEFRGTEAFF
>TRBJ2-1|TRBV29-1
CSVELTSVSSYNEQFF
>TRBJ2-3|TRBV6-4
CASSGTSGGADTQYF
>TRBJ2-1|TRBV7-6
CASSYSGGADEQFF
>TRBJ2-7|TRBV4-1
CASSQVLAGSEQYF
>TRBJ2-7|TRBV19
CASGTGASYEQYF
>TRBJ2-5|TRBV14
CASTKDPGQGEETQYF
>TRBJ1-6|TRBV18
CASSPPGPADSPLHF
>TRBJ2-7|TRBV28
CASSFPGMGYEQYF
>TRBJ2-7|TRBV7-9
CASSLTGQGNYEQYF
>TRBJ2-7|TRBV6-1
CASSGTYEQYF
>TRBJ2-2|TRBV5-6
CASTSPGGRELFF